The sequence of this T cell receptor (beta chain) was determined in a study of technical replicates of blood from a handful of donors. This clone was counted only a few times. Profiling relied on immunoSEQ multiplex PCR, and the TCRdb table lists in-frame clones only, not all of them. Counted here are about 100,000 clones, approximately 94% occurring once; the ten biggest clones make up 0.24%. CDR1 is SGHTS, CDR2 YDEGEE, per germline. Trimming pared 1 base from V and 2 bases from J, leaving 10 bases between. The CDR3 runs 15 residues. The sequencing input was T cells isolated from PBMCs. The chain combines TRBV5-8 with TRBJ1-3; TRBD1 might be the D (5 bases). The sequence was obtained from a human donor in good health. The CDR3 loop reads CASSLTAGTGNTIYF. In nucleotides, the CDR3 is TGTGCCAGCAGCTTGACGGCAGGGACTGGAAACACCATATATTTT.